What follows describes a single T cell receptor beta chain. Its target is unknown. This sample is drawn from a study of T cell repertoires in cytomegalovirus infection. Background on the study: Matching HLA type, along with CMV infection, was indicated by public TCR beta signatures.

Overall study findings and caveats: What dominated the ex vivo response were HLA-C-restricted CMV-specific TCR beta clonotypes.

TCRdb called the reads again in MiXCR, with one record for every CDR3 protein. The data contain roughly 570,000 distinct CDR3 sequences, almost 40% of them singletons. This receptor was taken from a human donor in good health (CMV status not recorded). Some clones in this sample may be carry-over from other donors' samples. Specimen: cultured PBMCs, collected from culture after CMV antigen stimulation.

Here the CDR3 reads CASSGGQGASDTQYF. The CDR3 nucleotides are TGTGCCAGCAGCGGGGGACAGGGTGCTTCGGATACGCAGTATTTT. This sequence joins TRBV4-2 and TRBJ2-3; 9 positions agree with TRBD1. Germline V gives CDR1 LGHNA, CDR2 YNFKEQ. After removal of 5 bases from V and 6 bases from J, the junction contained 9 bases not matched to a gene. The CDR3 is 15 residues long.